The 7 T cell receptor beta chains presented below share a single source sample, sequenced in a study of blood T cell repertoires in COVID-19. Repertoires were generated with immunoSEQ multiplex PCR, while TCRdb's copy carries only in-frame clones and drops some. The sample has 23,000 or so clones; 80% are singletons. The sample comprised peripheral blood. The receptors were sampled from a woman aged 80 or over with acute or convalescent COVID-19.

The chain is built from TRBV5-1 and TRBJ2-3; D gene unclear. V lost 0 bases and J lost 0, with 8 bases in between. Germline V lookup: CDR1 SGHRS, CDR2 YFSETQ. The CDR3 spans 15 residues. The CDR3 region is CASSLAGSSTDTQYF. As DNA, the CDR3 is TGCGCCAGCAGCTTGGCAGGTTCTAGCACAGATACGCAGTATTTT.

The chain has TRBV12-3 or TRBV12-4 and TRBJ1-2; D not resolved. This CDR3 region has 13 residues. V was pared by 2 bases and J by 3 bases, with 7 bases between. CDR3 protein: CASSLNSDYGYTF. CDR3 DNA sequence: TGTGCCAGCAGTTTAAATTCAGACTATGGCTACACCTTC.

The chain couples TRBV24-1 to TRBJ1-1; 8 positions match TRBD1. The germline gives CDR1 KGHDR, CDR2 SFDVKD. J was trimmed by 4 bases and V by 8 bases; bases with no gene match: 11. CDR3 size: 15 residues. In nucleotides, the CDR3 is TGTGCCACCACCTCCTCTCAGGGGGCTGGCACTGAAGCTTTCTTT. It yields the protein CATTSSQGAGTEAFF.

Note on this clone: A junction end diverges from the germline sequence, so it may reflect a read error. The chain uses TRBV7-6 and TRBJ2-1; 10 bases fit TRBD2. The germline CDR1 and CDR2 sequences are SGHVS and FNYEAQ. The CDR3 extends over 15 amino acids. The CDR3 DNA sequence: TGTGCCAGCAGCCTAGCGGGAGCGTCCTACAATGAGCAGTTCTTC. Translated, it gives CASSLAGASYNEQFF.

The chain couples TRBV19 to TRBJ1-1, with 8 bases lining up with TRBD1. Germline trimming cut 4 bases from V and 5 bases from J; bases unmatched to any gene: 9. CDR1 and CDR2 from the germline V gene are LNHDA and SQIVND (reference sequence). The CDR3 is 15 residues long. The CDR3 DNA reads TGTGCCAGTAGTACCCCAGACAGGGGAGATACTGAAGCTTTCTTT. The encoded protein is CASSTPDRGDTEAFF.

This clone was picked up a small number of times. The chain carries TRBV14 and TRBJ2-1; 10 nucleotides match TRBD1. Germline CDR1 is SGHDN and CDR2 is FVKESK. This CDR3 contains 16 residues. V was pared by 4 bases and J by 5 bases, with 8 bases of the junction left unmatched. The CDR3 coding sequence is TGTGCCAGCAGCCTCCTCCCAGGACAGGGGGACAATGAGCAGTTCTTC. Translating it yields CASSLLPGQGDNEQFF.

V and J are TRBV18 and TRBJ1-5; TRBD1 agrees at 7 bases. CDR3 size: 15 residues. V gave up 6 bases and J gave up 0 bases; unmatched junction bases: 5. Germline-derived CDR1 and CDR2 are KGHSH and LQKENI. CDR3 sequence (DNA): TGTGCCAGCTCGTCGACAGGGAATAGCAATCAGCCCCAGCATTTT. Its protein is CASSSTGNSNQPQHF.